This section outlines one T cell receptor beta chain sequence together with its context. The antigen is undetermined. Clones were read by immunoSEQ multiplex PCR, and TCRdb kept only the in-frame ones, dropping some. The sample holds about 76,000 clones; around four fifths are singletons and the top ten take 1.5% to 2%. This sample is drawn from a study of OX40 agonist ivuxolimab in advanced cancers. As for the study in general: An anti-OX40 (CD134) antibody with agonistic activity, ivuxolimab, was administered to patients. Patients in dose escalation had liver, melanoma, kidney or head and neck cancers.

General observations from the study: CD4+ and CD8+ T cells in blood underwent clonal expansion by week 6 at 0.1 to 3.0 mg/kg. Antigen targets of the expanded peripheral T cells went undetermined.

This CDR3 has 16 residues. Trimming took 7 bases from V and 5 from J, leaving 20 bases between them. CDR1 is MNHNY and CDR2 is SVGAGI in the germline V gene (reference sequence). This receptor was obtained from an adult with an advanced solid tumor such as melanoma, head and neck, liver or kidney cancer. V is TRBV6-6 and J is TRBJ2-2; D is possibly TRBD1 (7 bases). Sequencing was performed on CD4+ or CD8+ T cells sorted from blood, taken in a trial of the OX40 agonist ivuxolimab. CDR3 protein: CASTSRGDRVTGELFF. CDR3 bases: TGTGCCAGCACTTCCAGGGGGGACCGGGTTACCGGGGAGCTGTTTTTT.